This T cell receptor beta chain comes out of a study of T-cell reconstitution after alpha-beta-depleted transplantation in children (dated by TCRdb to 2016 to 2018). Broadly, across the study: T-cell immune reconstitution after TCRalphabeta/CD19-depleted allogeneic hematopoietic cell transplantation in children was quantitatively tracked in the study by means of TCR repertoire profiling. Summary of the overall study and its limitations: Hyperexpanded clone frequencies declined over subsequent months; after one year, T-cell counts and TCRbeta diversity were mostly attributed to newly produced T cells. The high TCRbeta diversity at day 60 in some patients was ascribed to recipient T cells and intrathymic progenitors that had survived conditioning. Apparently early alphabetaT-cell count recovery about two months after transplant reportedly relied on only several hundred rapidly expanded clones derived from non-depleted graft cells.

Receptors were amplified or captured by PCR. Sequencing took place on an Illumina HiSeq 2500. To normalize quantification of the TCRbeta repertoire, the TCR libraries were built with molecular barcoding that relied on unique molecular identifiers. TCRdb reworked the public reads: Q25 trimming with fastp, MiXCR clone assembly, productive beta chains retained. Identical CDR3 proteins give one entry, which carries the most common genes and DNA. In all, the sample holds around 800,000 distinct CDR3 sequences, and 15% to 20% of those were seen once. Jointly, the top ten make up approximately 5% of the sample. In regard to this clonotype: No antigen is known for it. Within one base of it there is no much larger clone, and no base qualities were kept.

Via the germline V gene (reference sequence), CDR1 is LGHDT and CDR2 YNNKEL. Relative to germline, V is 1 base shorter and J is 4 bases shorter, with 20 bases between their ends. CDR3 length: 17 amino acids, cysteine to phenylalanine. CDR3 DNA is the only sequence kept; it has 51 bases, read in frame from the first base. Per the publication, the treatment or condition label means: allogeneic hematopoietic cell transplantation with graft depleted of TCRalphabeta T cells and CD19 B cells. TCRalphabeta/CD19-depleted allogeneic hematopoietic cell grafts were given to the transplant recipients, all of whom were children.

Here the chain combines TRBV3-1 and TRBJ2-7, with a tentative D gene TRBD2 over 6 matching bases. Sample: PBMCs, mostly from graft donor cells, taken 360 days after TCRalphabeta/CD19-depleted stem cell transplant. The sequence came from a male patient younger than 18 who had a stem cell transplant for acute lymphoblastic leukemia, so the T cells may come from the graft donor. The sequenced DNA: TGTGCCAGCAGCCAAGTCTCCCACCGGGACTCAACATACGAGCAGTACTTC. It encodes CASSQVSHRDSTYEQYF.